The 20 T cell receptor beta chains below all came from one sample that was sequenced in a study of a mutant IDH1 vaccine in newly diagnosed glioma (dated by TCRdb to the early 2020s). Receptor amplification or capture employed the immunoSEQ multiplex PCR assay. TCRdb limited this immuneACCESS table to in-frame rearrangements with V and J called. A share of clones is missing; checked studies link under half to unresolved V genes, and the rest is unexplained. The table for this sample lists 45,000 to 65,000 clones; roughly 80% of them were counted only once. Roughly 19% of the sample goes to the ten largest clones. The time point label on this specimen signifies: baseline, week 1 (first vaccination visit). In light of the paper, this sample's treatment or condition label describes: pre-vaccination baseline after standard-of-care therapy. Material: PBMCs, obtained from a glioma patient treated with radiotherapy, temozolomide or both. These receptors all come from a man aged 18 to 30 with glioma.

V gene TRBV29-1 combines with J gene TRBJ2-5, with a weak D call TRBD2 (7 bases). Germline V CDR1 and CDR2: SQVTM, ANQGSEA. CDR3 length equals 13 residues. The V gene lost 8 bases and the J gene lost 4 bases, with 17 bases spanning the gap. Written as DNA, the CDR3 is TGCAGCCTTAACCGGGGGGCCCGAGAGACCCAGTACTTC. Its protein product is CSLNRGARETQYF.

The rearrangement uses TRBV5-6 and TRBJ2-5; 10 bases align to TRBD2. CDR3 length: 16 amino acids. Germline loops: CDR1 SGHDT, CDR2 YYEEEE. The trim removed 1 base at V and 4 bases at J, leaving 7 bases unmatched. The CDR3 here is CASSLRTSGIRETQYF. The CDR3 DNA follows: TGTGCCAGCAGCTTGAGGACTAGCGGTATAAGAGAGACCCAGTACTTC.

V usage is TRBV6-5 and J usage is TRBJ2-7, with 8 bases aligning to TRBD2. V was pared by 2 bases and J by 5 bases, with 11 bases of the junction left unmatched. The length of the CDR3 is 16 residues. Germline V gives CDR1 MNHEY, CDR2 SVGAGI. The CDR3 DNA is TGTGCCAGCAGTTACATGGAACCCCGGGAGGGGGACGAGCAGTACTTC. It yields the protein CASSYMEPREGDEQYF.

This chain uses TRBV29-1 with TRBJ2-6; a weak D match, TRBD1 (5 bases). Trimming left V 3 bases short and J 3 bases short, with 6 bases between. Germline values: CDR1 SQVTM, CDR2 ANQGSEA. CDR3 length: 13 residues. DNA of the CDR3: TGCAGCGTTGACCAGGGTGGGGCCAACGTCCTGACTTTC. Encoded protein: CSVDQGGANVLTF.

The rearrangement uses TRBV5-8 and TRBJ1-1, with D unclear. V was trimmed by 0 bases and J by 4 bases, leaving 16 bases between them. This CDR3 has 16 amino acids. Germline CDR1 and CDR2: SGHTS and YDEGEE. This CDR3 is CASSLERYREATEAFF. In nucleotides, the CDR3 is TGTGCCAGCAGCTTGGAGAGGTACCGGGAGGCCACTGAAGCTTTCTTT.

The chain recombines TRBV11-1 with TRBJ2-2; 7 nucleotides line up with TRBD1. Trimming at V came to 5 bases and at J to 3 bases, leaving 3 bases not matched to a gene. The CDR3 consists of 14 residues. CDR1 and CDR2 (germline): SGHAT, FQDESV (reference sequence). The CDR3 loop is CASSGTVHTGELFF. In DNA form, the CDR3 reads TGTGCCAGCAGCGGGACAGTACACACCGGGGAGCTGTTTTTT.

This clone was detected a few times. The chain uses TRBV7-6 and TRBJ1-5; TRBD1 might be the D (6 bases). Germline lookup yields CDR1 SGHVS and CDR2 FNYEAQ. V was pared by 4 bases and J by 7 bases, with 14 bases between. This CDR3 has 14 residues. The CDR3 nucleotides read TGTGCCAGCAGCTCAAAGACAGGTAACCAGCCCCAGCATTTT. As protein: CASSSKTGNQPQHF.

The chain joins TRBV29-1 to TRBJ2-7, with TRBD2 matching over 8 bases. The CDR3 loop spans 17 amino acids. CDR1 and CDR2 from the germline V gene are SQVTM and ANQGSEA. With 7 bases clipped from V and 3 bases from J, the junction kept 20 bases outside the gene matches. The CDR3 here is CSGTAGGGPLGGYEQYF. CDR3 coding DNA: TGCAGCGGTACCGCGGGGGGAGGGCCCTTAGGAGGCTACGAGCAGTACTTC.

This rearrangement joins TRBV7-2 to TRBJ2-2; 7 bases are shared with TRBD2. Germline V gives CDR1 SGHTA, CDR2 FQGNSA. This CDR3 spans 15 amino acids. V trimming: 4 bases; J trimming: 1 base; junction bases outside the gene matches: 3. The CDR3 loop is CASSWGGWNTGELFF. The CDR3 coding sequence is TGTGCCAGCAGCTGGGGGGGTTGGAACACCGGGGAGCTGTTTTTT.

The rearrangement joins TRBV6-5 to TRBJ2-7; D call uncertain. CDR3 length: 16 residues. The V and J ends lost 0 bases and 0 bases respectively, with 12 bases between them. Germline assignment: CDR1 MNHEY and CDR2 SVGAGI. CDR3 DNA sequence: TGTGCCAGCAGTTACTCGAGGTGGGGAAGCTCCTACGAGCAGTACTTC. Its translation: CASSYSRWGSSYEQYF.

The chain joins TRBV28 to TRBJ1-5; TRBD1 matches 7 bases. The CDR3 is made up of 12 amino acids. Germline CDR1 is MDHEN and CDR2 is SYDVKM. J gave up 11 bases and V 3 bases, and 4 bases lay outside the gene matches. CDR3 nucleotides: TGTGCCAGCAGTTTTCCAGGGGGAACCCAGCATTTT. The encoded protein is CASSFPGGTQHF.

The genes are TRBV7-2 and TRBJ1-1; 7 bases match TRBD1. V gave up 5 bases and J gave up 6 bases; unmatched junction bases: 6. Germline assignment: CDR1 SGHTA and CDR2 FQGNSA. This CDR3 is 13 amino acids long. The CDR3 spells CASSIDRASEAFF. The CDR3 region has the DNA TGTGCCAGCAGCATTGACAGGGCTTCTGAAGCTTTCTTT.

The CDR3 spells CAWSLRGRGQPQHF. DNA of the CDR3: TGTGCCTGGAGTCTGAGGGGGCGAGGTCAGCCCCAGCATTTT. V usage is TRBV30 and J usage is TRBJ1-5; 7 positions match TRBD1. Germline lookup yields CDR1 GTSNPN and CDR2 SVGIG (reference sequence). This CDR3 comprises 14 residues. Germline trimming cut 2 bases from V and 6 bases from J; bases unmatched to any gene: 7.

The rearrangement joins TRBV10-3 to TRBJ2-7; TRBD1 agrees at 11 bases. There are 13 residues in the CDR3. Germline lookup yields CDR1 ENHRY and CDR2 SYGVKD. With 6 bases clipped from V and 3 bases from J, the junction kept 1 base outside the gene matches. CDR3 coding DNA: TGTGCCATCAGGGGGACAGGGGGCTACGAGCAGTACTTC. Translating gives CAIRGTGGYEQYF.

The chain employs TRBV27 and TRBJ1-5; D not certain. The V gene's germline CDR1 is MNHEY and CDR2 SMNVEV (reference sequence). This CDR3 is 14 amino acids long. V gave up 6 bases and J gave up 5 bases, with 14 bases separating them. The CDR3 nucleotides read TGTGCCAGCAGATCTGGAGGTAGGGATCAGCCCCAGCATTTT. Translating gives CASRSGGRDQPQHF.

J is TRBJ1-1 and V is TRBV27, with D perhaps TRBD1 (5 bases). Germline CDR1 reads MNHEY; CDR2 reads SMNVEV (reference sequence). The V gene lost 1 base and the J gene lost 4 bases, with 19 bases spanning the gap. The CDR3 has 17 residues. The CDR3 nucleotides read TGTGCCAGCAGTTTATTTGGGCGGGGCTTCGGTCCCACTGAAGCTTTCTTT. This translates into CASSLFGRGFGPTEAFF.

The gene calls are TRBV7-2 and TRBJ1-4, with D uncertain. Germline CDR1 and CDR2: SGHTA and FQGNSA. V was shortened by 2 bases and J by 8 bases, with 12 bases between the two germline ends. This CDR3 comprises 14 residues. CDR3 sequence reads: CASSLLGYGEKLFF. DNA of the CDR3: TGTGCCAGCAGCTTATTGGGTTATGGCGAAAAACTGTTTTTT.

Here the CDR3 reads CAILSDSYSTDTQYF. The CDR3 coding sequence is TGTGCCATCCTCTCGGACAGTTATAGCACAGATACGCAGTATTTT. The gene calls are TRBV10-3 and TRBJ2-3; D possibly corresponds to TRBD1 (6 bases). Germline V gene lookup returns CDR1 ENHRY and CDR2 SYGVKD. Deletions cut 8 bases from V and 0 bases from J, with 15 bases between. The CDR3 length is 15 residues.

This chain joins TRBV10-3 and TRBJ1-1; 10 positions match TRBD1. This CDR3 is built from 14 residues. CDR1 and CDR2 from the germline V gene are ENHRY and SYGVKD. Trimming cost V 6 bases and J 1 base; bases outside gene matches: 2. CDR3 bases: TGTGCCATCAGGGGGGACAGGGGGAACACTGAAGCTTTCTTT. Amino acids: CAIRGDRGNTEAFF.

The chain's CDR3 is CASAQAHGLGLYGYTF. The CDR3 coding sequence is TGTGCCAGCGCTCAGGCACACGGGTTAGGTTTATATGGCTACACCTTC. The chain combines TRBV5-6 with TRBJ1-2; D is ambiguous. Germline loops: CDR1 SGHDT, CDR2 YYEEEE. This CDR3 comprises 16 residues. Trimming pared 7 bases from V and 5 bases from J, leaving 24 bases between.